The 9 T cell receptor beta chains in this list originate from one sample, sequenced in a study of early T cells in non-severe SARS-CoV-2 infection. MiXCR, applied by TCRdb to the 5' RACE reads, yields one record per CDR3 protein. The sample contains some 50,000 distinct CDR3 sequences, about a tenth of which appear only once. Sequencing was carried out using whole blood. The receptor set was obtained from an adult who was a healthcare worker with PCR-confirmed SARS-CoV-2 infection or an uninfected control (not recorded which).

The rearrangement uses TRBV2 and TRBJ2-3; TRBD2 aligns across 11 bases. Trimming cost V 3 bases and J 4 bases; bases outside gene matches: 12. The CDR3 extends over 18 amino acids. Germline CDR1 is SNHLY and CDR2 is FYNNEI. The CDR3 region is CASSDGLAGGRWADTQYF. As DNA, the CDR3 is TGTGCCAGCAGTGATGGGCTAGCGGGGGGTCGGTGGGCAGATACGCAGTATTTT.

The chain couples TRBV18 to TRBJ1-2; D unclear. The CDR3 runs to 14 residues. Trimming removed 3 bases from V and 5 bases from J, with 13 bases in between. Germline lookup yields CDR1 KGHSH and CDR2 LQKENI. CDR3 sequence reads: CASSPGTRRYGYTF. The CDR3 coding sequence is TGTGCCAGCTCACCGGGCACTCGGCGGTATGGCTACACCTTC. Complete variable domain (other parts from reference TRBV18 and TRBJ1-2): NAGVMQNPRHLVRRRGQEARLRCSPMKGHSHVYWYRQLPEEGLKFMVYLQKENIIDESGMPKERFSAEFPKEGPSILRIQQVVRGDSAAYFCASSPGTRRYGYTFGSGTRLTVV.

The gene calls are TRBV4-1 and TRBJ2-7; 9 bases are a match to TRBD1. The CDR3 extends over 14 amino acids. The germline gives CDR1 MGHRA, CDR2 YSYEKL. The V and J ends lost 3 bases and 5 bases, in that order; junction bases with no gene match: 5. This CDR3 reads CASSQKQGAHEQYF. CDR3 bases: TGCGCCAGCAGCCAGAAACAGGGGGCCCACGAGCAGTACTTC.

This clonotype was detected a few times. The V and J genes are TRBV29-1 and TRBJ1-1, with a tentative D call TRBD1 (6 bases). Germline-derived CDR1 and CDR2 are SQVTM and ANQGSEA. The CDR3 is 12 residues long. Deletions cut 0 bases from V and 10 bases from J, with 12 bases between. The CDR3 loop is CSVEDDRGGAFF. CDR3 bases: TGCAGCGTTGAAGATGACCGAGGGGGAGCTTTCTTT.

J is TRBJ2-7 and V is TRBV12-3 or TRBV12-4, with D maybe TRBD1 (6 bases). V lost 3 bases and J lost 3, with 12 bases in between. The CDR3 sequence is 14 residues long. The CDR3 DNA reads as TGTGCCAGCAGTTTGGGGACATCGCTCTACGAGCAGTACTTC. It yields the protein CASSLGTSLYEQYF.

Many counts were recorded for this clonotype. The CDR3, as DNA: TGCAGTGCTAGAAGGACTGAAGAGACCCAGTACTTC. Its translation is CSARRTEETQYF. This chain links TRBV20-1 with TRBJ2-5; possibly TRBD2 for D (5 bases). The CDR3 has 12 amino acids. The V and J ends lost 2 bases and 3 bases respectively, with 7 bases between them. Germline CDR1 and CDR2: DFQATT and SNEGSKA (reference sequence).

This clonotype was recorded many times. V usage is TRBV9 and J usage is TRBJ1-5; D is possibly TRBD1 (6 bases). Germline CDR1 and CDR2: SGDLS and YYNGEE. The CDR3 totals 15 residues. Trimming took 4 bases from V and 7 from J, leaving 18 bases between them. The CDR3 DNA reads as TGTGCCAGCAGCCCTCACGCAGGGGAAGGGCAGCCCCAGCATTTT. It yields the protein CASSPHAGEGQPQHF.

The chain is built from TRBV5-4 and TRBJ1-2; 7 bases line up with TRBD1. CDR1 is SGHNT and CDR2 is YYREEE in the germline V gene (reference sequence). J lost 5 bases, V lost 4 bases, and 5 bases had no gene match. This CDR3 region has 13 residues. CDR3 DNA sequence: TGTGCCAGCAGCCTACAGGGGTCGTATGGCTACACCTTC. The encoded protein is CASSLQGSYGYTF.

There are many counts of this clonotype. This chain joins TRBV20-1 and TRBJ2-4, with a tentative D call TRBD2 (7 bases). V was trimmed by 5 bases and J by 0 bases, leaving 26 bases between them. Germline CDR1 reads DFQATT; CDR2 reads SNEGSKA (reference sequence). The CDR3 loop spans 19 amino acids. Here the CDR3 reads CSAHLGGQSGALAKNIQYF. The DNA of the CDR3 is TGCAGTGCTCATCTGGGAGGACAGAGCGGGGCCCTAGCCAAAAACATTCAGTACTTC.